This T cell receptor beta chain was sequenced during a study of CD8+ T cells in alopecia areata. V was pared by 5 bases and J by 0 bases, with 7 bases between. Germline CDR1 GTSNPN, CDR2 SVGIG (reference sequence). The CDR3 totals 13 residues. Following extraction, RNA underwent reverse transcription to cDNA, which served as the sequencing template. Using immunoSEQ multiplex PCR, the repertoire was profiled, and TCRdb retains in-frame clones only, with some absent. The sample has 200,000 or so clones, 35% to 45% seen once; the top ten hold about 0.48%. Noted treatment: oral pan-JAK inhibitor, 5-10 mg twice daily.

This rearrangement joins TRBV30 to TRBJ1-4; D gene unclear. This sequence was found in a human donor with alopecia areata. The sequencing here drew on CD4+ T cells sorted from blood, taken around week 34, from a patient treated with tofacitinib. CDR3 nucleotides: TGTGCCTGGGCCGGGACAACTAATGAAAAACTGTTTTTT. Amino acids: CAWAGTTNEKLFF.